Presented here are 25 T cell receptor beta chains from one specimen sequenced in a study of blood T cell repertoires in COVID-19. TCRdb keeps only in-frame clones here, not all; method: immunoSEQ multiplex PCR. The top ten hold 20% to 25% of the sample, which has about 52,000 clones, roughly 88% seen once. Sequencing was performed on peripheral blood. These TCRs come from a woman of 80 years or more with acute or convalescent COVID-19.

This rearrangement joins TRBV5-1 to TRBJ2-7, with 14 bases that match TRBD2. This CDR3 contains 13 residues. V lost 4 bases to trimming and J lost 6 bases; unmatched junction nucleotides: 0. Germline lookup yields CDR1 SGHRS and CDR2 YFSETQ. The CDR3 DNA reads TGCGCCAGCAGCGGACTAGCGGGAGGCGAGCAGTACGTC. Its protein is CASSGLAGGEQYV.

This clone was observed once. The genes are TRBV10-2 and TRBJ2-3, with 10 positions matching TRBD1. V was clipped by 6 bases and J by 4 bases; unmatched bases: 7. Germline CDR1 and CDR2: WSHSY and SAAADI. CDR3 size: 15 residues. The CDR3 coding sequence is TGCGCCAGCAGAGCTTGGACAGGGGGGGCAGATACGCAGTATTTT. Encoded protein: CASRAWTGGADTQYF.

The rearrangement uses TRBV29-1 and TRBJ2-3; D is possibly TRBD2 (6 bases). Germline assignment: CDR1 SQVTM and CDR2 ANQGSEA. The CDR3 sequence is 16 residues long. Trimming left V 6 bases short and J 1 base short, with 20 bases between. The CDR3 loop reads CSVPGPYGGGTDTQYF. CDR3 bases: TGCAGCGTCCCCGGCCCCTATGGAGGGGGCACAGATACGCAGTATTTT.

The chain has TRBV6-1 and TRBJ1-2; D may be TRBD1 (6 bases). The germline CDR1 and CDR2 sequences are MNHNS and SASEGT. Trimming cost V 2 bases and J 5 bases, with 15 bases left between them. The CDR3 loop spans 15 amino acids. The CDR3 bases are TGTGCCAGCAGTGAACTCTTCAGGGGATGGTATGGCTACACCTTC. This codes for CASSELFRGWYGYTF.

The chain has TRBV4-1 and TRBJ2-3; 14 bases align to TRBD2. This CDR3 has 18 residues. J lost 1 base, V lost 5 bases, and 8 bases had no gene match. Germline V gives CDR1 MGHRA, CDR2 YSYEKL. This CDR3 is CASSSGTSGSMGTDTQYF. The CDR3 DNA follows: TGCGCCAGCAGCAGCGGGACTAGCGGGAGTATGGGCACAGATACGCAGTATTTT.

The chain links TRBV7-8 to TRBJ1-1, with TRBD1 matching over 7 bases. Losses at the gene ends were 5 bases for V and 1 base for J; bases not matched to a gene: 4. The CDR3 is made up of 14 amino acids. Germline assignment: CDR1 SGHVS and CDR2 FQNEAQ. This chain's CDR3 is CASSIGTANTEAFF. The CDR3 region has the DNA TGTGCCAGCAGCATCGGGACAGCGAACACTGAAGCTTTCTTT.

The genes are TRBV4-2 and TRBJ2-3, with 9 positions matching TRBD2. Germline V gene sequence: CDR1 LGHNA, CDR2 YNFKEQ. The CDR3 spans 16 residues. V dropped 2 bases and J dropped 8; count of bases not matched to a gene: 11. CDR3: CASSQQVAGVPGTQYF. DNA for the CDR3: TGTGCCAGCAGCCAACAAGTAGCGGGGGTCCCCGGTACGCAGTATTTT.

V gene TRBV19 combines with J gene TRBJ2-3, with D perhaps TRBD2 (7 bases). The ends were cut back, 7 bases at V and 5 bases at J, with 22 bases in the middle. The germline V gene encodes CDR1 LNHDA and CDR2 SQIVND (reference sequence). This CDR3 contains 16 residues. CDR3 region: CASTPRTGGIKDTQYF. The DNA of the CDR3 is TGTGCCAGTACCCCACGTACGGGGGGCATTAAAGATACGCAGTATTTT.

The DNA of the CDR3 is TGTGCCAGCAGCTTAGCTGGGGCTGCCTATGGCTACACCTTC. This sequence encodes CASSLAGAAYGYTF. The chain links TRBV7-9 to TRBJ1-2, with a weak D call TRBD1 (5 bases). This CDR3 region has 14 residues. CDR1 and CDR2 (germline): SEHNR, FQNEAQ (reference sequence). V lost 0 bases and J lost 4, with 9 bases in between.

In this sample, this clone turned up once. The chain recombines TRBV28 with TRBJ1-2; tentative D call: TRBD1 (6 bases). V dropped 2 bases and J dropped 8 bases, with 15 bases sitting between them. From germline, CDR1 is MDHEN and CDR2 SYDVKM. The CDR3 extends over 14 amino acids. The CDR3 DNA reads TGTGCCAGCAGTTTAACAGGGCGAAATAAAGGCTACACCTTC. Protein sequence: CASSLTGRNKGYTF.

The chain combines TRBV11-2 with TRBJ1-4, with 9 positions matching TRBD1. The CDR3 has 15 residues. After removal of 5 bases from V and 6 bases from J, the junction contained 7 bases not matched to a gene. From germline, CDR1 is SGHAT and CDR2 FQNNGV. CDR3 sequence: CASSEVTGGYEKLFF. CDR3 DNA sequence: TGTGCCAGCAGCGAAGTGACAGGGGGTTATGAAAAACTGTTTTTT.

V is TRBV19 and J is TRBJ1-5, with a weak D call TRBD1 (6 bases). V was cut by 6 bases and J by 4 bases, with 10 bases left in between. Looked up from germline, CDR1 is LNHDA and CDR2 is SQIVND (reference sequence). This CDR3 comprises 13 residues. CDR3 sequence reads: CASSLDRNQPQHF. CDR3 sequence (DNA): TGTGCCAGTAGCCTTGACAGGAATCAGCCCCAGCATTTT.

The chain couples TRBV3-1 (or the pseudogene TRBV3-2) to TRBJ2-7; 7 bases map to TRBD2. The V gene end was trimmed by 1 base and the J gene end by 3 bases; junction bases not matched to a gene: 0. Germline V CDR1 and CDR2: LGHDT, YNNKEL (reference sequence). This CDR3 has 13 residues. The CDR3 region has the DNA TGTGCCAGCAGCCAAGGGACTAGCTACGAGCAGTACGTC. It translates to CASSQGTSYEQYV.

The CDR3 DNA sequence: TGTGCCAGCAGCCAAGTCCCGGGACAGATGAACACTGAAGCTTTCTTT. This encodes CASSQVPGQMNTEAFF. The V gene is TRBV14, the J gene TRBJ1-1; TRBD1 aligns across 7 bases. Germline V gene lookup returns CDR1 SGHDN and CDR2 FVKESK. The trim removed 1 base at V and 0 bases at J, leaving 5 bases unmatched. This CDR3 comprises 16 residues.

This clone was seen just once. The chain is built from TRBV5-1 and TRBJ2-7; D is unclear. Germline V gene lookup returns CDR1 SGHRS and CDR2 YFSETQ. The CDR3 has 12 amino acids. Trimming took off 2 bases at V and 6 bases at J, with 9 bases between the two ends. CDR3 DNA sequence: TGCGCCAGCAGCTTCAGTGGTCTCGAGCAGTACTTC. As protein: CASSFSGLEQYF.

The CDR3 DNA follows: TGTGCCAGCAGCTGGGGCGGGACTAGCGCACAAGAGACCCAGTACTTC. Its protein product is CASSWGGTSAQETQYF. The chain combines TRBV5-8 with TRBJ2-5, with 10 bases matching TRBD2. Per germline, CDR1 SGHTS and CDR2 YDEGEE. V gave up 3 bases and J gave up 2 bases; unmatched junction bases: 7. This CDR3 contains 16 residues.

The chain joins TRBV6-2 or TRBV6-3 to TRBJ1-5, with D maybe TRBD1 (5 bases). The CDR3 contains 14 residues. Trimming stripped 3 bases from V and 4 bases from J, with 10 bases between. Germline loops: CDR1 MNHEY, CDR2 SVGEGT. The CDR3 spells CASSYQGGNQPQHF. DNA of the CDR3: TGTGCCAGCAGTTATCAGGGTGGAAATCAGCCCCAGCATTTT.

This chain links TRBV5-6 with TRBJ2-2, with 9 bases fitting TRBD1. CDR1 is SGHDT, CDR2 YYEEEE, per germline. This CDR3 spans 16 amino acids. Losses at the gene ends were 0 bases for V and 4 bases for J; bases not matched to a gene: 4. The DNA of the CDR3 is TGTGCCAGCAGCTTGGGAACAGGGGGCCTCACCGGGGAGCTGTTTTTT. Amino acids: CASSLGTGGLTGELFF.

In DNA, the CDR3 is TGTGCCAGCAGCTGGGAACCGGGACAGGGTGCCGGGGAGCTGTTTTTT. It yields the protein CASSWEPGQGAGELFF. This chain links TRBV5-4 with TRBJ2-2; 9 positions agree with TRBD1. V lost 3 bases, J lost 6 bases, and 9 bases stayed unmatched. CDR1 and CDR2 from the germline V gene are SGHNT and YYREEE (reference sequence). The CDR3 totals 16 residues.

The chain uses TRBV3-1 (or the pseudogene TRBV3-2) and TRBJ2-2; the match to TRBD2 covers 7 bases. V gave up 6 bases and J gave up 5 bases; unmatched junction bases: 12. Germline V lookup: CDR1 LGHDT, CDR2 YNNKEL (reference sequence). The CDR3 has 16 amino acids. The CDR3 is CASRRLARLGTGELFF. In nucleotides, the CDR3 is TGTGCCAGCAGGCGACTAGCCCGATTGGGGACCGGGGAGCTGTTTTTT.

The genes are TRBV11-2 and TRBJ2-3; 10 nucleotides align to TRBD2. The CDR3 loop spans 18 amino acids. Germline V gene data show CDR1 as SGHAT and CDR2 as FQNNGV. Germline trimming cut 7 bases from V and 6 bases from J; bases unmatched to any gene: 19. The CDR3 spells CASTPLRRLAGVGDTQYF. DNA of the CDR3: TGTGCCAGCACCCCATTGCGCCGCCTAGCGGGAGTTGGCGATACGCAGTATTTT.

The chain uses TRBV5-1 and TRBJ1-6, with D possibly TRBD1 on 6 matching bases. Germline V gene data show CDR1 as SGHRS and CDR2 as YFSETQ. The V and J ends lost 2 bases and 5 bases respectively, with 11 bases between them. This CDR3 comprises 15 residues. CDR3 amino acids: CASSLAGTNNSPLHF. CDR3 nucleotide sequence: TGCGCCAGCAGCTTAGCCGGGACAAATAATTCACCCCTCCACTTT.

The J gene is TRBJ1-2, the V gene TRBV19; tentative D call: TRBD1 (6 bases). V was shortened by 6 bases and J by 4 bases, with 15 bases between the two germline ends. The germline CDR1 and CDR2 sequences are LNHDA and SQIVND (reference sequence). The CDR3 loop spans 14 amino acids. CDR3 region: CASSSGQLFYGYTF. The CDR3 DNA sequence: TGTGCCAGTAGCTCTGGACAGCTTTTCTATGGCTACACCTTC. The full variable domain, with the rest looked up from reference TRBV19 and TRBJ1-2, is DGGITQSPKYLFRKEGQNVTLSCEQNLNHDAMYWYRQDPGQGLRLIYYSQIVNDFQKGDIAEGYSVSREKKESFPLTVTSAQKNPTAFYLCASSSGQLFYGYTFGSGTRLTVV.

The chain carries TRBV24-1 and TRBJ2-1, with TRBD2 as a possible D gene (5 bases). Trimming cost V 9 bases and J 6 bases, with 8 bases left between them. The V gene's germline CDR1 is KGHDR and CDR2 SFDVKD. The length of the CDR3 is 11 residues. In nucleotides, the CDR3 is TGTGCCACCCAAGGACTCAATGAGCAGTTCTTC. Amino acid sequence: CATQGLNEQFF.

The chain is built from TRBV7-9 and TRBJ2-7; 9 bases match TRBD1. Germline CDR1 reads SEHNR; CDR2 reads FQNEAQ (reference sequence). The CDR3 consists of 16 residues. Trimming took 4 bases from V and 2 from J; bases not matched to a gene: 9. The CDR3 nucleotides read TGTGCCAGCAGCTCCCAACAGGGGGCAAGGACCTACGAGCAGTACTTC. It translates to CASSSQQGARTYEQYF.